This TCR beta chain comes out of a study of T-cell reconstitution after alpha-beta-depleted transplantation in children. This clonotype has a count of ten or more. The V end lost 7 bases, the J end lost 6 bases, and 22 bases lay between the germline ends. This CDR3 is built from 16 residues. Unique molecular identifiers were used in preparing the TCRbeta library. MiXCR, applied by TCRdb to the PCR reads, yields one record per CDR3 protein. The repertoire holds 540,000 or so distinct CDR3 sequences, with more than 20% as singletons. This TCR was sampled from a boy under two years old who had a stem cell transplant for acute myeloid leukemia, so the T cells may come from the graft donor. The starting material was PBMCs, mostly from graft donor cells, obtained 360 days after TCRalphabeta/CD19-depleted stem cell transplant. The chain has TRBV12-3 or TRBV12-4 and TRBJ1-5, with a possible D match to TRBD1 (5 bases). The CDR3, as DNA: TGTGCCAGCACTATCGTCCAGGGAAGGGCGGGTCAGCCCCAGCATTTT. Residues: CASTIVQGRAGQPQHF.